Following are 15 T cell receptor beta chains from one sample sequenced in a study of cytotoxic CD8 clonotypes in ibrutinib-treated CLL. Profiled with immunoSEQ multiplex PCR; TCRdb holds only in-frame clones, not every one. The table shows 130,000 to 150,000 clones, with around 80% occurring only once. Sample: PBMCs, taken after 12 months of ibrutinib treatment. Source of these receptors: a human donor with chronic lymphocytic leukemia.

The V and J genes are TRBV7-3 and TRBJ2-7; 8 positions match TRBD2. Trimming cost V 4 bases and J 6 bases; bases outside gene matches: 14. The CDR3 has 16 residues. Germline-derived CDR1 and CDR2 are SGHTA and FQGTGA. In DNA form, the CDR3 reads TGTGCCAGCAGCTCGGAAGGGACTAGGAAGTTTGGCGAGCAGTACTTC. It encodes CASSSEGTRKFGEQYF.

The gene calls are TRBV4-3 and TRBJ2-7; D is undetermined. V was pared by 0 bases and J by 0 bases, with 12 bases between. CDR3 length equals 16 residues. The germline V gene encodes CDR1 LGHNA and CDR2 YSLEER. CDR3 sequence (DNA): TGCGCCAGCAGCCAAGATGTTGCCAGGAGCTCCTACGAGCAGTACTTC. Encoded protein: CASSQDVARSSYEQYF.

In this sample, this clone turned up once. The V and J genes are TRBV10-1 and TRBJ2-5; the match to TRBD2 covers 16 bases. CDR1 is WNHNN, CDR2 SYGVQD, per germline (reference sequence). Trimming removed 6 bases from V and 5 bases from J; junction bases left unmatched: 6. The CDR3 has 16 amino acids. For the CDR3, the DNA is TGCGCCAGCAGGGGGACTAGCGGGAGGGCCGTGGAGACCCAGTACTTC. It encodes CASRGTSGRAVETQYF.

The chain carries TRBV6-5 and TRBJ1-1; possible D gene TRBD1, 6 bases. There are 15 residues in the CDR3. The germline gives CDR1 MNHEY, CDR2 SVGAGI. The V end was cut by 4 bases, the J end by 0 bases, with 12 bases between. CDR3 residues: CASSSTGIMNTEAFF. For the CDR3, the DNA is TGTGCCAGCAGTTCCACAGGGATAATGAACACTGAAGCTTTCTTT.

The chain uses TRBV7-2 and TRBJ2-7; TRBD1 or TRBD2 may be the D gene (5 bases each). Germline V CDR1 and CDR2: SGHTA, FQGNSA. The V end was cut by 2 bases, the J end by 6 bases, with 8 bases between. This CDR3 spans 12 amino acids. In nucleotides, the CDR3 is TGTGCCAGCAGCTTACCAGGGACCGAGCAGTACTTC. This sequence encodes CASSLPGTEQYF. The variable domain in full, with the rest retrieved from reference TRBV7-2 and TRBJ2-7, is GAGVSQSPSNKVTEKGKDVELRCDPISGHTALYWYRQSLGQGLEFLIYFQGNSAPDKSGLPSDRFSAERTGGSVSTLTIQRTQQEDSAVYLCASSLPGTEQYFGPGTRLTVT.

The rearrangement links TRBV11-3 to TRBJ2-1; tentatively, D is TRBD2 (6 bases). CDR1 is SGHNT, CDR2 YENEEA, per germline. The CDR3 totals 17 residues. V shed 5 bases and J shed 1 base, with 18 bases lying between them. The CDR3 spells CASSESGTARSYNEQFF. The CDR3 DNA reads as TGTGCCAGCAGCGAATCCGGGACTGCTAGATCCTACAATGAGCAGTTCTTC.

This clone was detected only a few times. One end of the junction does not line up with germline, which may come from a read error. This sample also contains other DNA sequences that code for the same CDR3. The chain joins TRBV5-1 to TRBJ2-2; possible D gene TRBD2, 6 bases. The CDR3 sequence is 14 residues long. Germline-derived CDR1 and CDR2 are SGHRS and YFSETQ. The CDR3 here is CASSFGSRTGELFF. The CDR3 nucleotides are TGTGCCAGCAGCTTCGGGAGCCGCACCGGGGAGCTGTTTTTT.

The chain is built from TRBV9 and TRBJ2-5; D is uncertain. V lost 2 bases to trimming and J lost 0 bases, with 11 bases between them. This CDR3 is 15 amino acids long. Germline CDR1 is SGDLS and CDR2 is YYNGEE. CDR3 in DNA: TGTGCCAGCAGCGTTACCTTAGACAACCAAGAGACCCAGTACTTC. It encodes CASSVTLDNQETQYF.

This clone appeared once. This chain connects TRBV14 to TRBJ2-7, with unresolved D. The V and J ends lost 1 base and 5 bases respectively, with 12 bases between them. CDR1 is SGHDN and CDR2 is FVKESK in the germline V gene. There are 14 residues in the CDR3. The CDR3 loop is CASSQALGLNEQYF. CDR3 nucleotides: TGTGCCAGCAGCCAAGCGTTAGGGCTAAACGAGCAGTACTTC. Full variable domain (outside the CDR3, taken from reference TRBV14 and TRBJ2-7): EAGVTQFPSHSVIEKGQTVTLRCDPISGHDNLYWYRRVMGKEIKFLLHFVKESKQDESGMPNNRFLAERTGGTYSTLKVQPAELEDSGVYFCASSQALGLNEQYFGPGTRLTVT.

The V and J genes are TRBV10-3 and TRBJ1-1; D gene unclear. V lost 2 bases, J lost 2 bases, and 6 bases lay in between. Per germline, CDR1 ENHRY and CDR2 SYGVKD. The CDR3 runs 13 residues. CDR3 sequence reads: CAISEGGNTEAFF. CDR3 DNA: TGTGCCATCAGTGAGGGTGGTAACACTGAAGCTTTCTTT.

CDR3 sequence reads: CASSPWDRANEKLFF. The DNA for the CDR3 is TGTGCCAGCAGCCCGTGGGACAGGGCGAATGAAAAACTGTTTTTT. The chain has TRBV11-2 and TRBJ1-4, with 9 bases aligning to TRBD1. The CDR3 is 15 amino acids. Germline lookup yields CDR1 SGHAT and CDR2 FQNNGV. V dropped 5 bases and J dropped 5; count of bases not matched to a gene: 6.

The chain has TRBV5-1 and TRBJ1-2; possibly TRBD1 for D (5 bases). V lost 3 bases and J lost 2, with 14 bases in between. Germline lookup yields CDR1 SGHRS and CDR2 YFSETQ. This CDR3 is 15 amino acids long. The CDR3 loop is CASSSRGAGNYGYTF. The CDR3 DNA reads as TGCGCCAGCAGCTCCCGAGGGGCGGGCAACTATGGCTACACCTTC. Drawing the rest from reference TRBV5-1 and TRBJ1-2, the complete variable domain is KAGVTQTPRYLIKTRGQQVTLSCSPISGHRSVSWYQQTPGQGLQFLFEYFSETQRNKGNFPGRFSGRQFSNSRSEMNVSTLELGDSALYLCASSSRGAGNYGYTFGSGTRLTVV.

This clone occurred a few times. The chain links TRBV11-2 to TRBJ2-7; weak D call: TRBD2 (6 bases). There are 12 residues in the CDR3. The germline CDR1 and CDR2 sequences are SGHAT and FQNNGV. V shed 5 bases and J shed 2 bases, with 7 bases lying between them. CDR3 region: CASSPSAYEQYF. CDR3 sequence (DNA): TGTGCCAGCAGCCCTAGCGCCTACGAGCAGTACTTC.

The rearrangement uses TRBV7-7 and TRBJ2-2, with D unclear. The CDR3 contains 13 residues. The germline V and J ends were trimmed by 6 bases and 5 bases, with 10 bases remaining between them. The V gene's germline CDR1 is SSHAT and CDR2 FNYEAQ (reference sequence). The CDR3 loop is CASSRDITGELFF. In DNA form, the CDR3 reads TGTGCCAGCAGTAGAGATATTACCGGGGAGCTGTTTTTT.

The chain uses TRBV29-1 and TRBJ1-4; tentatively, D is TRBD1 (5 bases). The V end was cut by 4 bases, the J end by 5 bases, with 11 bases between. Germline V lookup: CDR1 SQVTM, CDR2 ANQGSEA. The CDR3 covers 13 residues. The CDR3 spells CSVGGGGNEKLFF. CDR3 coding DNA: TGCAGCGTTGGGGGGGGTGGAAATGAAAAACTGTTTTTT.